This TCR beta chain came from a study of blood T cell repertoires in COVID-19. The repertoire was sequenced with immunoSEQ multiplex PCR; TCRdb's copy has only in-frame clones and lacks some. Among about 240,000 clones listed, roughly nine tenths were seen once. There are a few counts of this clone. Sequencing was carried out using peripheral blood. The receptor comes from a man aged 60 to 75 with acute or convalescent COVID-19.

CDR3: CASSGSWDRNGYTF. CDR3 sequence (DNA): TGTGCCAGCAGCGGGTCCTGGGACAGGAATGGCTACACCTTC. This chain joins TRBV7-2 and TRBJ1-2; 8 nucleotides align to TRBD1. V trimming: 5 bases; J trimming: 6 bases; junction bases outside the gene matches: 8. The CDR3 covers 14 residues. Germline V lookup: CDR1 SGHTA, CDR2 FQGNSA.